This TCR beta chain is drawn from a study of immune characterization of retroperitoneal liposarcoma. Germline-derived CDR1 and CDR2 are MNHNY and SVGAGI (reference sequence). V shed 2 bases and J 4 bases; nucleotides not matched to a gene: 10. CDR3 length: 17 amino acids. TCRdb recomputed calls from the PCR reads with MiXCR, one row per CDR3 protein. Here the sample spans some 8,200 distinct CDR3 sequences, over 40% being singletons. The chain carries TRBV6-6 and TRBJ1-1, with 10 bases matching TRBD1. This sequence originates from a male donor with retroperitoneal liposarcoma. The sequenced sample consisted of tumor tissue. The CDR3 DNA sequence: TGTGCCAGCAGTTACATAAGGACAGGGGGTGGATTCACTGAAGCTTTCTTT. Protein product: CASSYIRTGGGFTEAFF.